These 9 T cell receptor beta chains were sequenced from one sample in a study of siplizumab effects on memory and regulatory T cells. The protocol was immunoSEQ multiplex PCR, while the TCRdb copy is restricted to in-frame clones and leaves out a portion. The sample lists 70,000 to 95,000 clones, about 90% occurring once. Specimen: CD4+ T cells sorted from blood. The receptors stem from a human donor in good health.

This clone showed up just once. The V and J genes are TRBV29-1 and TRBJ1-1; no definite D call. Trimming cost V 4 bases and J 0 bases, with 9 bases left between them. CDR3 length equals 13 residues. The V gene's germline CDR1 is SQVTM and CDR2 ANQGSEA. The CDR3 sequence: CSVVRHLNTEAFF. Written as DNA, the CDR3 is TGCAGCGTTGTAAGACACCTGAACACTGAAGCTTTCTTT.

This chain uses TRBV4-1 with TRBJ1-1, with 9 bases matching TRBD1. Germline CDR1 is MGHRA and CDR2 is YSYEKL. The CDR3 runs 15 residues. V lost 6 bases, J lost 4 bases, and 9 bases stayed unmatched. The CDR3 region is CASRDRGMAFTEAFF. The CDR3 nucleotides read TGCGCCAGCAGGGACAGGGGAATGGCGTTCACTGAAGCTTTCTTT.

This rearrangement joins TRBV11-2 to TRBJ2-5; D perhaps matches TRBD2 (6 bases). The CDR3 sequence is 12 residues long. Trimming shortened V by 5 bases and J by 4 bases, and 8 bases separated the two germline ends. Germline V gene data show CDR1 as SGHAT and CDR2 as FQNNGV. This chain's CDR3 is CASSRDSETQYF. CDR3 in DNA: TGTGCCAGCAGCCGGGACTCAGAGACCCAGTACTTC. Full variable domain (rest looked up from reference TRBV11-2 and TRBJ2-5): EAGVAQSPRYKIIEKRQSVAFWCNPISGHATLYWYQQILGQGPKLLIQFQNNGVVDDSQLPKDRFSAERLKGVDSTLKIQPAKLEDSAVYLCASSRDSETQYFGPGTRLLVL.

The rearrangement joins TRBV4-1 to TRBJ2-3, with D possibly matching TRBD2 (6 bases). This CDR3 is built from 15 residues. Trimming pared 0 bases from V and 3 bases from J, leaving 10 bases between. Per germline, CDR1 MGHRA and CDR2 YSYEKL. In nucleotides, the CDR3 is TGCGCCAGCAGCCAAGAGTCCCGGGGGACAGATACGCAGTATTTT. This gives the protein CASSQESRGTDTQYF.

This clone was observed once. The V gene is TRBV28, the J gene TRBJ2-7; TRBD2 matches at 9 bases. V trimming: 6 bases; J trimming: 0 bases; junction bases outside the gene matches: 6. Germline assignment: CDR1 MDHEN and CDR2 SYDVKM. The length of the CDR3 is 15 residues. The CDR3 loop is CASRDRSGSSYEQYF. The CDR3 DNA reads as TGTGCCAGCAGGGACCGTAGCGGGAGCTCCTACGAGCAGTACTTC.

DNA of the CDR3: TGTGCCAGCACCCTCTCTCCAGAGACCCAGTACTTC. Translated: CASTLSPETQYF. The genes are TRBV7-8 and TRBJ2-5, with D unclear. This CDR3 spans 12 amino acids. Germline V gives CDR1 SGHVS, CDR2 FQNEAQ. Deletions cut 7 bases from V and 4 bases from J, with 10 bases between. Supplemented by reference TRBV7-8 and TRBJ2-5, the full variable domain reads GAGVSQSPRYKVAKRGQDVALRCDPISGHVSLFWYQQALGQGPEFLTYFQNEAQLDKSGLPSDRFFAERPEGSVSTLKIQRTQQEDSAVYLCASTLSPETQYFGPGTRLLVL.

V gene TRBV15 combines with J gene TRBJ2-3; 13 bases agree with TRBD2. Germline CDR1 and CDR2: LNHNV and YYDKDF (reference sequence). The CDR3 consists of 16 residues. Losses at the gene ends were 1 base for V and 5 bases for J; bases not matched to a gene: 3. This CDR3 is CATSRGTSGSRDTQYF. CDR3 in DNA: TGTGCCACCAGCAGAGGGACTAGCGGGAGTCGAGATACGCAGTATTTT.

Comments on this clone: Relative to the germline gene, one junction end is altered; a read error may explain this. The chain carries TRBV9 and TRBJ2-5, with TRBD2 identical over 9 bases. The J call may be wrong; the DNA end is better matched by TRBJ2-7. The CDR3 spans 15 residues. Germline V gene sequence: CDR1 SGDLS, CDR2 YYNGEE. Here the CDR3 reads CASSVEGTSSNEQYF. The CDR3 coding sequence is TGTGCCAGCAGCGTAGAAGGGACTAGCTCCAACGAGCAGTACTTC.

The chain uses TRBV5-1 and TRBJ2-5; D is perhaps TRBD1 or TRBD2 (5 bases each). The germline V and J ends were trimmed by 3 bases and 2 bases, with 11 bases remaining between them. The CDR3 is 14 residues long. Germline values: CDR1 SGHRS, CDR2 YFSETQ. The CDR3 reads CASSSSWGQETQYF. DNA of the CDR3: TGCGCCAGCAGCTCCTCCTGGGGGCAAGAGACCCAGTACTTC.